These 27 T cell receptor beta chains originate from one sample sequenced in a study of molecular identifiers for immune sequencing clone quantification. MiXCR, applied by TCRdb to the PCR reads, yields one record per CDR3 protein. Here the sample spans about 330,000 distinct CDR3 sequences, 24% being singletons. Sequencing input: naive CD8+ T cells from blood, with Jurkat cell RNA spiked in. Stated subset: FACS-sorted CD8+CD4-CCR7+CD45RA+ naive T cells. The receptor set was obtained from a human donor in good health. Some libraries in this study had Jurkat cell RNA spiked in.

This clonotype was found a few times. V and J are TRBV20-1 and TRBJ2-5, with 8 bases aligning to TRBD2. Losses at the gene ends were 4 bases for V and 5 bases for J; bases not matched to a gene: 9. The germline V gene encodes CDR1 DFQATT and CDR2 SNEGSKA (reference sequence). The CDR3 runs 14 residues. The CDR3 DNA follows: TGCAGTGCTAACCCGCTCGGGGGGGGGGAGACCCAGTACTTC. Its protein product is CSANPLGGGETQYF.

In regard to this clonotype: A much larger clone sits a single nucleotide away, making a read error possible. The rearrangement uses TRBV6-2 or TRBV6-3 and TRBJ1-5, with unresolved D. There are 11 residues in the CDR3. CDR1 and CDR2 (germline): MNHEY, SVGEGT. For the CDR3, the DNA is TGTGCCAGCAGTTACGGGCTCCCCCAGCGTTTT. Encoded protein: CASSYGLPQRF.

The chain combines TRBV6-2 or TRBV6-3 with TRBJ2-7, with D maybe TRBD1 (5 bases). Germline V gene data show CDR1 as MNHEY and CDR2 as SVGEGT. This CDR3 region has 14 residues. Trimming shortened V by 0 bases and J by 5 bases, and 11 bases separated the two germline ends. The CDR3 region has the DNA TGTGCCAGCAGTTACTCGTGGGGCAGGAACGAGCAGTACTTC. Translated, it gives CASSYSWGRNEQYF.

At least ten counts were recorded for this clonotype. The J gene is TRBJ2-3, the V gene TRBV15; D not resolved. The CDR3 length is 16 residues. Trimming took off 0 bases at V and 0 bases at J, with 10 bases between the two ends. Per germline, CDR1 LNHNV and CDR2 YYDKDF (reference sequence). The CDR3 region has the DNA TGTGCCACCAGCAGAGATTACACCCATAGCACAGATACGCAGTATTTT. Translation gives CATSRDYTHSTDTQYF. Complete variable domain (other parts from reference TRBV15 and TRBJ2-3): DAMVIQNPRYQVTQFGKPVTLSCSQTLNHNVMYWYQQKSSQAPKLLFHYYDKDFNNEADTPDNFQSRRPNTSFCFLDIRSPGLGDTAMYLCATSRDYTHSTDTQYFGPGTRLTVL.

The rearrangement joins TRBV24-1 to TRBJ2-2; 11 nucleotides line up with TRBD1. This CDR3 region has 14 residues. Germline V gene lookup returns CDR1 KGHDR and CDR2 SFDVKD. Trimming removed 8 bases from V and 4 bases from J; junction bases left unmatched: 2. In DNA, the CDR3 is TGTGCCACCACCGGGACAGGGGGCACCGGGGAGCTGTTTTTT. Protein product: CATTGTGGTGELFF.

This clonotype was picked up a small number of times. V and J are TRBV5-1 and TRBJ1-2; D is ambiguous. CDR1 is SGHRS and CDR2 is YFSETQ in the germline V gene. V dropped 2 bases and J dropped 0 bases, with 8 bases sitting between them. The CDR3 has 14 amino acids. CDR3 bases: TGCGCCAGCAGCTTAGAGGGTACTAACTATGGCTACACCTTC. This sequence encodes CASSLEGTNYGYTF.

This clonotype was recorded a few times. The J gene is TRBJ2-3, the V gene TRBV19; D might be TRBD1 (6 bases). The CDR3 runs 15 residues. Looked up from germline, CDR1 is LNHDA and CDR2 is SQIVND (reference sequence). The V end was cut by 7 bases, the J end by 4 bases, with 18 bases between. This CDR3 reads CASNPRGGGSDTQYF. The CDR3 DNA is TGTGCCAGTAATCCGAGAGGGGGTGGCTCAGATACGCAGTATTTT.

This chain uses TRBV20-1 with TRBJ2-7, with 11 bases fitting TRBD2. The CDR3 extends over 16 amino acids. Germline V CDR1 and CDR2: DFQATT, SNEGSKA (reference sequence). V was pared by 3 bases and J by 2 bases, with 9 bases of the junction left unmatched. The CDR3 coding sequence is TGCAGTGCTAGGAAACTAGCGGGAGAGGGGCCCTACGAGCAGTACTTC. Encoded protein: CSARKLAGEGPYEQYF.

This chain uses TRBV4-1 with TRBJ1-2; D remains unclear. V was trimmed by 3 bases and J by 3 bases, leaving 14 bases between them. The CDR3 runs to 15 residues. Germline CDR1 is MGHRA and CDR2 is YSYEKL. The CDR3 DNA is TGCGCCAGCAGCCATGAAACCGGGCCGTACTATGGCTACACCTTC. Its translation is CASSHETGPYYGYTF.

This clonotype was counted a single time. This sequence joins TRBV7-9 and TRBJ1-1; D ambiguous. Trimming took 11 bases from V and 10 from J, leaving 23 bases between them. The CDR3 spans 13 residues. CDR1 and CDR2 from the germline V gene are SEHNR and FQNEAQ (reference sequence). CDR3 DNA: TGTGCCCGCCGCTTAGCCTTAGCCTGGGGAGCTTTCTTT. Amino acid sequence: CARRLALAWGAFF.

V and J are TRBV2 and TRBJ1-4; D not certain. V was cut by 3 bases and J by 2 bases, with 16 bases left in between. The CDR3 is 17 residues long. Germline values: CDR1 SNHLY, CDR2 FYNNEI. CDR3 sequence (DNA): TGTGCCAGCAGTGACGACGACCAGGCTTCGACTAATGAAAAACTGTTTTTT. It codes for CASSDDDQASTNEKLFF.

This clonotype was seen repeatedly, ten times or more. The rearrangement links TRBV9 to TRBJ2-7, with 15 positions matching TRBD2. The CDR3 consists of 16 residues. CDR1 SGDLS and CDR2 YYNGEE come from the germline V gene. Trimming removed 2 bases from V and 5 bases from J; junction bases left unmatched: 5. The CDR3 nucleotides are TGTGCCAGCAGCGTCGGACTAGCGGGGGGGCTTAACGAGCAGTACTTC. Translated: CASSVGLAGGLNEQYF.

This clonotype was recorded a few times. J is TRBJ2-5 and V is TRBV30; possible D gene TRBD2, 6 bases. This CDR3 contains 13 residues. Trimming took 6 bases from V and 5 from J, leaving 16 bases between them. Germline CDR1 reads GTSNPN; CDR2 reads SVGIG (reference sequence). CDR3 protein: CACSLGGLETQYF. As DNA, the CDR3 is TGTGCCTGTTCCCTGGGAGGTCTTGAGACCCAGTACTTC.

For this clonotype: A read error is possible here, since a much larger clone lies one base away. The chain's CDR3 is CASSQVVFPNQPQHF. The CDR3 DNA reads as TGCGCCAGCAGCCAGGTGGTTTTCCCCAATCAGCCCCAGCATTTT. The chain carries TRBV4-1 and TRBJ1-5; D remains ambiguous. The CDR3 has 15 residues. CDR1 and CDR2 (germline): MGHRA, YSYEKL. Trimming left V 3 bases short and J 3 bases short, with 12 bases between.

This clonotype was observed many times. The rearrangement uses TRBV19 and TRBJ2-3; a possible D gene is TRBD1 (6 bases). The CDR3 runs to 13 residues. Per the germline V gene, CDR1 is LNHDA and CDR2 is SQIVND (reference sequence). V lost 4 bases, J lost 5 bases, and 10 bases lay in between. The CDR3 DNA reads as TGTGCCAGTAGTAGCAGGGGAAAAGATACGCAGTATTTT. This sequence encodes CASSSRGKDTQYF.

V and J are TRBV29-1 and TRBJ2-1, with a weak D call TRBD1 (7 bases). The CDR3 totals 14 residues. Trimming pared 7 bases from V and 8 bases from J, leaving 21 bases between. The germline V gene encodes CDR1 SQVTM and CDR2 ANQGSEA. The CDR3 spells CSAEGSGGYDEQFF. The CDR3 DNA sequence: TGCAGCGCCGAGGGGTCAGGGGGGTACGATGAGCAGTTCTTC.

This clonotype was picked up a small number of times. CDR3 in amino acids: CASTEDRFGTEAFF. The CDR3, as DNA: TGTGCCAGCACTGAGGACAGGTTCGGCACTGAAGCTTTCTTT. This sequence joins TRBV2 and TRBJ1-1, with 7 bases matching TRBD1. V lost 7 bases, J lost 4 bases, and 9 bases stayed unmatched. The CDR3 has 14 residues. Per the germline V gene, CDR1 is SNHLY and CDR2 is FYNNEI.

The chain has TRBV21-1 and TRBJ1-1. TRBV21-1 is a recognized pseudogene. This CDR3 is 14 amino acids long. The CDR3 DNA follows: TGTGCCAGCAGCCGCGGTAGGTCAAGATTGCGAGCTTTCTTT. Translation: CASSRGRSRLRAFF.

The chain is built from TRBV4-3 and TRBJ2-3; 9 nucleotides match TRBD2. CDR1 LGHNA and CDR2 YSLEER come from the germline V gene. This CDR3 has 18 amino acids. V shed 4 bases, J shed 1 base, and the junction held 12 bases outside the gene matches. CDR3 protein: CASSRTLSLAGRTDTQYF. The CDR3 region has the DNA TGCGCCAGCAGCCGAACTCTTTCACTAGCGGGCCGCACAGATACGCAGTATTTT.

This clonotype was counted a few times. CDR3 region: CSAPSQLGQGDIAKNIQYF. The DNA for the CDR3 is TGCAGTGCCCCCTCTCAACTGGGCCAGGGGGACATAGCCAAAAACATTCAGTACTTC. This rearrangement joins TRBV20-1 to TRBJ2-4; TRBD1 aligns across 7 bases. Germline CDR1 and CDR2: DFQATT and SNEGSKA (reference sequence). The CDR3 sequence is 19 residues long. The V and J ends lost 6 bases and 0 bases, in that order; junction bases with no gene match: 20.

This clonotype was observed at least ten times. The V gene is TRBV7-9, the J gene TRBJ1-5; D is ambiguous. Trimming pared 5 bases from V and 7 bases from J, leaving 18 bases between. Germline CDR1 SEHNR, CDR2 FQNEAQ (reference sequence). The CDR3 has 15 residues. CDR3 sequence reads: CASSPLSGFRQPQHF. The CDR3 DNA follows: TGTGCCAGCAGCCCCCTCTCTGGGTTTCGGCAGCCCCAGCATTTT.

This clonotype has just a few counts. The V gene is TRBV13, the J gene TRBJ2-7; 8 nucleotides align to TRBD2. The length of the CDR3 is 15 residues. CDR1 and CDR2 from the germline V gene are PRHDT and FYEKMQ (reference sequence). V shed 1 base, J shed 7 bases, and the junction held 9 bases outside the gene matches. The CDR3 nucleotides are TGTGCCAGCAGCTTAGCGGGAGGGCCGGGTTGGGAGCAGTACTTC. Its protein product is CASSLAGGPGWEQYF.

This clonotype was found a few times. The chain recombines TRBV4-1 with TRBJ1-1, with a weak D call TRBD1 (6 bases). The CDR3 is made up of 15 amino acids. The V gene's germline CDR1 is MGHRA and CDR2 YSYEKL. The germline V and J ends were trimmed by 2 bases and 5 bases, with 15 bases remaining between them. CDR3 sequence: CASSQFSRGGTEAFF. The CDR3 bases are TGCGCCAGCAGCCAATTCAGCAGGGGAGGAACTGAAGCTTTCTTT.

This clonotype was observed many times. The DNA for the CDR3 is TGTGCCAGCAGTTACTCGCCAGAGACCTACGAGCAGTACTTC. Protein: CASSYSPETYEQYF. The chain joins TRBV6-5 to TRBJ2-7; no firm D call. Germline V gene sequence: CDR1 MNHEY, CDR2 SVGAGI. Deletions cut 0 bases from V and 2 bases from J, with 8 bases between. This CDR3 has 14 residues.

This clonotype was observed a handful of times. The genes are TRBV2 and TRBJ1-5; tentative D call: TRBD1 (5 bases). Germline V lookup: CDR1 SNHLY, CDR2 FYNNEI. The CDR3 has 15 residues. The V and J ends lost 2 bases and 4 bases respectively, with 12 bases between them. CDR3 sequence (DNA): TGTGCCAGCAGTGAAACCGGGACCCATAATCAGCCCCAGCATTTT. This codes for CASSETGTHNQPQHF.

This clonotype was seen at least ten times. DNA for the CDR3: TGTGCCTGGATGCCGGCGAACACCGGGGAGCTGTTTTTT. Translated: CAWMPANTGELFF. The V and J genes are TRBV30 and TRBJ2-2; D is undetermined. The CDR3 length is 13 residues. Trimming took 4 bases from V and 0 from J, leaving 6 bases between them. CDR1 and CDR2 (germline): GTSNPN, SVGIG (reference sequence).

In DNA, the CDR3 is TGCGCCAGCAGCCAGGCCCCTGGGGCCAAAAACATTCAGTACTTC. This encodes CASSQAPGAKNIQYF. The V gene is TRBV4-1, the J gene TRBJ2-4, with D hard to call. Trimming stripped 3 bases from V and 1 base from J, with 10 bases between. The CDR3 consists of 15 residues. Germline V gene data show CDR1 as MGHRA and CDR2 as YSYEKL.